This entry features one TCR beta chain sequence. Antigen specificity is unknown. This sample is drawn from a study of cytomegalovirus exposure and HLA in healthy donors. Overall study: In terms of ancestry, the Caucasian-associated cluster contained roughly 81% of the roughly 360 genotyped donors.

The study ran its PCR with 60 Vbeta and 13 Jbeta primers. Sequencing used immunoSEQ multiplex PCR; TCRdb keeps in-frame clones, though not all of them. The profile shows around 190,000 clones, roughly 80% of them singletons. Whole-study results and caveats: By HLA locus, TCR association rates varied in a later analysis, with DRB1 showing the most and HLA-C the fewest. In an earlier analysis, about 87% or about 30%: the productive usage of most TCR beta V segments.

V was pared by 5 bases and J by 1 base, with 7 bases of the junction left unmatched. The CDR3 totals 17 residues. Germline CDR1 reads SGHTA; CDR2 reads FQGTGA. J is TRBJ2-2 and V is TRBV7-3; 10 bases match TRBD2. The sample taken for sequencing was PBMCs. This clonotype was sampled from a woman in her 30s in good health and CMV-seronegative. For the CDR3, the DNA is TGTGCCAGCAGCCCTACCGGACTAGCGGTGAACACCGGGGAGCTGTTTTTT. Encoded protein: CASSPTGLAVNTGELFF.